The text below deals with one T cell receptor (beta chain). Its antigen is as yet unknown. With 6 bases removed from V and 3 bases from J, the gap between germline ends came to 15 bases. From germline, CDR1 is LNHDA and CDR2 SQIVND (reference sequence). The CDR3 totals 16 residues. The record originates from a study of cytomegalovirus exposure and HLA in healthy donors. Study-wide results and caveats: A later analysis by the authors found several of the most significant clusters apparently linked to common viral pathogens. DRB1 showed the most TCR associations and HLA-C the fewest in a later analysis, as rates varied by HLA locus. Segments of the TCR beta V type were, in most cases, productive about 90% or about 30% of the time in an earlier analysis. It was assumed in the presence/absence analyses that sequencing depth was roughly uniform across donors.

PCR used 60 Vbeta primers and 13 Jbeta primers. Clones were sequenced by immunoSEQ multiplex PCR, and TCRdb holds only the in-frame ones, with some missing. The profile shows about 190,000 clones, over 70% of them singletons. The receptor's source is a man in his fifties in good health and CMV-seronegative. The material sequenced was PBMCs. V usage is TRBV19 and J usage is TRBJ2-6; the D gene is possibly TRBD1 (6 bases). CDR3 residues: CASRGAAVRGANVLTF. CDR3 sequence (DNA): TGTGCCAGTAGGGGGGCCGCGGTTCGTGGGGCCAACGTCCTGACTTTC.